The source of this T cell receptor beta chain is a study of PD-1 blockade in classical Hodgkin lymphoma. On this clone itself: Its target is not known.

The time point denotes: cycle 4 day 1 (C4D1), after 5 to 7 weeks of nivolumab. All patients experienced relapse after autologous stem cell transplantation, and brentuximab vedotin exposure was variable. Thawed PBMCs underwent magnetic negative selection to yield purified CD4+ T cells. The method was immunoSEQ multiplex PCR; TCRdb's version includes in-frame clones alone and lacks a portion of them. Of around 30,000 clones listed, more than 85% are singletons. Study findings and constraints: As was reported, newly diagnosed patients showed lower baseline TCR diversity than healthy donors did. Excluded were patients who started nivolumab under 1 year after ASCT, a group that had lower diversity. Prior to therapy, complete responders displayed diversity much like that of newly diagnosed patients. Underlying causes for the observed repertoire differences were not defined, possibly disease activity or prior therapy.

Germline V gene data show CDR1 as LNHDA and CDR2 as SQIVND (reference sequence). V trimming: 5 bases; J trimming: 5 bases; junction bases outside the gene matches: 11. The CDR3 loop spans 16 amino acids. The sequences come from CD4+ T cells from blood, collected before the fourth cycle of nivolumab. The TCR originated in a human donor with classical Hodgkin lymphoma. This chain uses TRBV19 with TRBJ2-5, with 10 bases identical to TRBD2. The CDR3 DNA reads TGTGCCAGTAGTGGGCTAGCGGGAGATGTCGGTGAGACCCAGTACTTC. It translates to CASSGLAGDVGETQYF.